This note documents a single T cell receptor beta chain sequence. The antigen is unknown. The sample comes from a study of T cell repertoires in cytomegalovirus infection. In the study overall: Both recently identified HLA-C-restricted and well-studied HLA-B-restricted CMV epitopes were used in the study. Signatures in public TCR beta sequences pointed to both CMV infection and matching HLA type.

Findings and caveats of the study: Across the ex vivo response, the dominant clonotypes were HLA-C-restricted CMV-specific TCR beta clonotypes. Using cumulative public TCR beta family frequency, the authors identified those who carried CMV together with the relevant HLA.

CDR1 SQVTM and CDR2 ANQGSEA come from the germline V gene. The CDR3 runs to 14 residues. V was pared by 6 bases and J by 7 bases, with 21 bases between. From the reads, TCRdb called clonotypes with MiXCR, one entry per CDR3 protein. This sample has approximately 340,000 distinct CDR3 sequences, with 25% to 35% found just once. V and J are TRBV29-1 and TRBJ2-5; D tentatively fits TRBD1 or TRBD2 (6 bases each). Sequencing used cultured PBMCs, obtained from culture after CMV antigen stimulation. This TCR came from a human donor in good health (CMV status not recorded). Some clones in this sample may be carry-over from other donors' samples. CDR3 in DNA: TGCAGCGTGCAAGGGGGGCCAATTGGAGGGACCCAGTACTTC. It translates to CSVQGGPIGGTQYF.